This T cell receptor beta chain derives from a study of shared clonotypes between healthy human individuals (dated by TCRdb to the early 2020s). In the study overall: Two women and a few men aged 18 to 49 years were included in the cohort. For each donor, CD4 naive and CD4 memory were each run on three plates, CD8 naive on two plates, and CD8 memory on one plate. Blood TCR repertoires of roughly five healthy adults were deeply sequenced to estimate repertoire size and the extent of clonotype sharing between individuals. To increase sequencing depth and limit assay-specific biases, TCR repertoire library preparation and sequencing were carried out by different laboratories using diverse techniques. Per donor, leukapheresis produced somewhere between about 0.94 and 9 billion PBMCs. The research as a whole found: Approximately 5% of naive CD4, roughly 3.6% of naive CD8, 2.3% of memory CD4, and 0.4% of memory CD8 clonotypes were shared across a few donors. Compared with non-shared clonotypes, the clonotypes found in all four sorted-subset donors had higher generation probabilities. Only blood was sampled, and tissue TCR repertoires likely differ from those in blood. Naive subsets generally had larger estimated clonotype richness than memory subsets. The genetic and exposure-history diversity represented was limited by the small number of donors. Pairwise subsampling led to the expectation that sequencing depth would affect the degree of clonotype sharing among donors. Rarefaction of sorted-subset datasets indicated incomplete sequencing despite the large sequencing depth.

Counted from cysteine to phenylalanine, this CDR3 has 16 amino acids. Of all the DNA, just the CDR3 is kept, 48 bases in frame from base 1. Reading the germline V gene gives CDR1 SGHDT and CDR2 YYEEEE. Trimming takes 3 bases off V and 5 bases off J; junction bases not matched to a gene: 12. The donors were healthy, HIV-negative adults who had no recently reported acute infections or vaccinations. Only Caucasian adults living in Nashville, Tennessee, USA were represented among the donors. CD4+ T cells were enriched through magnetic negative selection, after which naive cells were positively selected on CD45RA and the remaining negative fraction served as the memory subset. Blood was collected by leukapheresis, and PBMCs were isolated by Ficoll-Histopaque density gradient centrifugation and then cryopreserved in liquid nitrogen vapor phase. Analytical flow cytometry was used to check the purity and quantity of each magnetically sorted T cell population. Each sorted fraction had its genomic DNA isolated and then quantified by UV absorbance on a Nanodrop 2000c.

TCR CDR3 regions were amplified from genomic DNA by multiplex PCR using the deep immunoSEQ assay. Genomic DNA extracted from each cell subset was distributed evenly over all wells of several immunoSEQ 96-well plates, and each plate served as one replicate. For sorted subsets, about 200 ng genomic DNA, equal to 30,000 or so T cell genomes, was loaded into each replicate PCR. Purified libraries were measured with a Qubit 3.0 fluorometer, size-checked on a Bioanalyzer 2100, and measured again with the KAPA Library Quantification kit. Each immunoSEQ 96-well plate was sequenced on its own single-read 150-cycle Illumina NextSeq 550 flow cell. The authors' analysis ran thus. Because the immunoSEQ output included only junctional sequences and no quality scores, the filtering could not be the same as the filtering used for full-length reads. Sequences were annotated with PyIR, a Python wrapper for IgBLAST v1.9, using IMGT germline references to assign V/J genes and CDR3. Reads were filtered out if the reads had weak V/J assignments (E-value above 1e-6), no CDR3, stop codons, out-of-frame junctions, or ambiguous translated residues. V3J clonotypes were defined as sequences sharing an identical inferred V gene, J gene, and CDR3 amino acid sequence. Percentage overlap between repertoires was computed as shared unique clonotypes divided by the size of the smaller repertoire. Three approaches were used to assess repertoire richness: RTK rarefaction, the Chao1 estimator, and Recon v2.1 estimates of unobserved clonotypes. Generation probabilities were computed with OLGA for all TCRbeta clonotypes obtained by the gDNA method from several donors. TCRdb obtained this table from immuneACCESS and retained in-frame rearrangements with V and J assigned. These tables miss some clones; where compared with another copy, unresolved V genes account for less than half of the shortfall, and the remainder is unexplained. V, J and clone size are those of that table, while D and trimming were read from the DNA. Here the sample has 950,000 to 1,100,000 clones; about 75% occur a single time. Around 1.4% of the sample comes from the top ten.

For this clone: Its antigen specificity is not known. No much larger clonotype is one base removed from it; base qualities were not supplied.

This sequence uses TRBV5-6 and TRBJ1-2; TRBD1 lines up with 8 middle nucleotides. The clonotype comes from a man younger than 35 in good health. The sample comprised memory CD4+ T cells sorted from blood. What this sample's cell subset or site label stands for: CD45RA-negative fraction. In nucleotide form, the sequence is TGTGCCAGCAGCTCTACTGGGACAGGTAGAGGGTATGGCTACACCTTC. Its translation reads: CASSSTGTGRGYGYTF.